This is a list of T cell receptor beta chains from one sample in a study of OX40 agonist ivuxolimab in advanced cancers. Profiling relied on immunoSEQ multiplex PCR, and the TCRdb table lists in-frame clones only, not all of them. The table records approximately 94,000 clones, around 91% of them present only once. Sequenced here: CD4+ or CD8+ T cells sorted from blood, sampled in a trial of the OX40 agonist ivuxolimab. The receptors shown here come from an adult with an advanced solid tumor such as melanoma, head and neck, liver or kidney cancer. CDR3s include the opening cysteine and the closing phenylalanine or tryptophan. The order of the fields is V gene, clone size, J gene, D gene, CDR3 DNA, CDR3 protein. D genes are given only for firm matches. Clone sizes are given selectively: once, few, many, or a class where the clone is expanded.

V: TRBV9
size: .
J: TRBJ2-7
D: TRBD2
DNA: TGTGCCAGCAGCCCCCGGGAGGGAGTCGACGAGCAGTACTTC
CDR3: CASSPREGVDEQYF

V: TRBV19
size: .
J: TRBJ2-5
D: .
DNA: TGTGCCAGTACCCCCCAGGGACGGCAAGAGACCCAGTACTTC
CDR3: CASTPQGRQETQYF

V: TRBV6-5
size: .
J: TRBJ1-2
D: .
DNA: TGTGCCAGCAGTTACTCCGGGGGTCACCTCAACTATGGCTACACCTTC
CDR3: CASSYSGGHLNYGYTF

V: TRBV6-1
size: .
J: TRBJ2-3
D: .
DNA: TGTGCCAGCAGTGAAGATCGGTGGGGCGTAGTAAGGTTT
CDR3: CASSEDRWGVVRF

V: TRBV6-1
size: .
J: TRBJ1-2
D: .
DNA: TGTGCCAGCAGTTCCCCGTGGGGCTACACCTTC
CDR3: CASSSPWGYTF

V: TRBV5-4
size: .
J: TRBJ2-2
D: TRBD1
DNA: TGTGCCAGCAGCTTGACAGGGGCTCTCACCGGGGAGCTGTTTTTT
CDR3: CASSLTGALTGELFF

V: TRBV30
size: .
J: TRBJ2-5
D: .
DNA: TGTGCCTGGAGCAGGGAGTACCAAGAGACCCAGTACTTC
CDR3: CAWSREYQETQYF

V: TRBV7-2
size: .
J: TRBJ2-3
D: .
DNA: TGTGCCAGCAGCTCCCAGAGCACAGATACGCAGTATTTT
CDR3: CASSSQSTDTQYF

V: TRBV28
size: .
J: TRBJ2-2
D: .
DNA: TGTGCCAGCAGTTTTGTGTCCAACACCGGGGAGCTGTTTTTT
CDR3: CASSFVSNTGELFF

V: TRBV11-3
size: .
J: TRBJ2-5
D: TRBD2
DNA: TGTGCCAGCAGCCGTCAACTAGCGGGAGGAGGAGAGACCCAGTACTTC
CDR3: CASSRQLAGGGETQYF

V: TRBV7-7
size: .
J: TRBJ2-5
D: TRBD2
DNA: TGTGCTAGCAGTCGAGCGGGAGGGAAGGAGACCCAGTACTTC
CDR3: CASSRAGGKETQYF

V: TRBV14
size: .
J: TRBJ2-1
D: .
DNA: TGTGCCAGCGGAAGACAATATAATGAGCAGTTCTTC
CDR3: CASGRQYNEQFF

V: TRBV9
size: few
J: TRBJ2-4
D: .
DNA: TGTGCCAGCAGCCTCAGACTAGAAGGCATTCAGTACTTC
CDR3: CASSLRLEGIQYF

V: TRBV7-2
size: .
J: TRBJ1-5
D: TRBD1
DNA: TGTGCCAGCAGCTCGGACAGGGATCAGCCCCAGCATTTT
CDR3: CASSSDRDQPQHF

V: TRBV18
size: .
J: TRBJ1-1
D: .
DNA: TGTGCCAGCTCACCAGGCAGAACCATGAACACTGAAGCTTTCTTT
CDR3: CASSPGRTMNTEAFF

V: TRBV11-2
size: .
J: TRBJ1-2
D: .
DNA: TGTGCCAGCAGCCCTTGGGGGGCTAGTTACTATGGCTACACCTTC
CDR3: CASSPWGASYYGYTF

V: TRBV29-1
size: .
J: TRBJ2-7
D: .
DNA: TGCAGCGTGAGTGAGTTTAGCGAGCAGTACTTC
CDR3: CSVSEFSEQYF

V: TRBV21-1
size: .
J: TRBJ2-4
D: .
DNA: TGTGCCAGCAGCCGGAGGCGGGAGGGCCGAGGAAGCATTCAGTACTTC
CDR3: CASSRRREGRGSIQYF

V: TRBV5-6
size: .
J: TRBJ1-4
D: .
DNA: TGTGCCAGCAGCTTTAGCAGGGTCGATGAAAAACTGTTTTTT
CDR3: CASSFSRVDEKLFF

V: TRBV4-1
size: .
J: TRBJ2-2
D: TRBD2
DNA: TGCGCCAGCAGCCAGGGGGGACTAGCGGGACGGGGCGGGGAGCTGTTTTTT
CDR3: CASSQGGLAGRGGELFF

V: TRBV5-4
size: once
J: TRBJ1-2
D: .
DNA: TGTGCCAGCAGCTTTCAGGGGCCCGGCTCCTTC
CDR3: CASSFQGPGSF

V: TRBV9
size: .
J: TRBJ2-5
D: TRBD1
DNA: TGTGCCAGCAGCGTAGCAGGCGGACAGGGCCAAGAGACCCAGTACTTC
CDR3: CASSVAGGQGQETQYF

V: TRBV30
size: .
J: TRBJ2-1
D: .
DNA: TGTGCCTGGAGTACCCCCCCCTGGGGAAATGAGCAGTTCTTC
CDR3: CAWSTPPWGNEQFF

V: TRBV9
size: .
J: TRBJ2-1
D: TRBD1
DNA: TGTGCCAGCAGCCCGAAAGGACAGGGAGTAAACAATGAGCAGTTCTTC
CDR3: CASSPKGQGVNNEQFF

V: TRBV5-1
size: .
J: TRBJ2-1
D: .
DNA: TGCGCCAGCAGCCAAGGGGTCTGGACAGTCGATGAGCAGTTCTTC
CDR3: CASSQGVWTVDEQFF

V: TRBV7-2
size: .
J: TRBJ2-3
D: TRBD2
DNA: TGTGCCAGCAGCTTAGCTAGCGGGAGGGCCGATACGCAGTATTTT
CDR3: CASSLASGRADTQYF

V: TRBV30
size: .
J: TRBJ2-2
D: TRBD1
DNA: TGTGCCTCTGTACAGGGGACGACGAACACCGGGGAGCTGTTTTTT
CDR3: CASVQGTTNTGELFF